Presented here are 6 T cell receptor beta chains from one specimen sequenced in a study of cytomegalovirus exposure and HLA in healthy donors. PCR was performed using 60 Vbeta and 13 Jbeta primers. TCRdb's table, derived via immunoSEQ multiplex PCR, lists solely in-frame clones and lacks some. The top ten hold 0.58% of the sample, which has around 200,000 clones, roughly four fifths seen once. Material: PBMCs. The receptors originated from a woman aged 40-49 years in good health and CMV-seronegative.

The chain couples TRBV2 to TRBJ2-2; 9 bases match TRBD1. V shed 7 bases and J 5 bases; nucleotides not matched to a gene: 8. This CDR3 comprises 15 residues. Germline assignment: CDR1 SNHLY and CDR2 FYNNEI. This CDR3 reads CASMSGQGETGELFF. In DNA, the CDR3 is TGTGCCAGCATGTCGGGACAGGGAGAGACCGGGGAGCTGTTTTTT.

CDR3 amino acids: CASMIAGAEGTQYF. Here the CDR3 DNA reads TGTGCCAGCATGATAGCGGGGGCCGAGGGGACCCAGTACTTC. V and J are TRBV27 and TRBJ2-5; 9 positions match TRBD2. The CDR3 is 14 amino acids. Trimming cost V 7 bases and J 7 bases; bases outside gene matches: 10. The germline CDR1 and CDR2 sequences are MNHEY and SMNVEV (reference sequence).

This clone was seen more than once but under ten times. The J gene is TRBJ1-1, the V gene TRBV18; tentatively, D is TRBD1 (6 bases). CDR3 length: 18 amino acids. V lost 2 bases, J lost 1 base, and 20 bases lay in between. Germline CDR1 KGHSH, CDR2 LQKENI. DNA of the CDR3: TGTGCCAGCTCACCATCCGGGGGGTCGGGACACAAGAACACTGAAGCTTTCTTT. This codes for CASSPSGGSGHKNTEAFF.

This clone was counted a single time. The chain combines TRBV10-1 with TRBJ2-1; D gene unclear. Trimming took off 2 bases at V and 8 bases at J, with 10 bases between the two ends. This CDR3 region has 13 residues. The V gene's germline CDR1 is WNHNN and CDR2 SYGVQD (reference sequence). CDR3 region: CASSENRRDEQFF. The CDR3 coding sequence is TGCGCCAGCAGTGAGAATCGACGGGATGAGCAGTTCTTC.

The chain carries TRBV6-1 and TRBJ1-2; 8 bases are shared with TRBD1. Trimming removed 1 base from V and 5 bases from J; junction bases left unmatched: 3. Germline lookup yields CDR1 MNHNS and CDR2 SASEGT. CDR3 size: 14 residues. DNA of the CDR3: TGTGCCAGCAGTGAAGGCCGGGACAGGTATGGCTACACCTTC. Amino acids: CASSEGRDRYGYTF.

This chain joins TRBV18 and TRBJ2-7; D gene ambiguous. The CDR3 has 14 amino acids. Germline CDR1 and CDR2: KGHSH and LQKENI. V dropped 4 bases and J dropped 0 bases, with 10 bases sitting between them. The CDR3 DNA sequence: TGTGCCAGCTCACAAACGGCTAGCTCCTACGAGCAGTACTTC. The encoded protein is CASSQTASSYEQYF.